A selection of T cell receptor beta chains follows, all from one sample in a study of spatial heterogeneity in lung cancer. TCRdb redid the calling of the 5' RACE reads with MiXCR, one entry per CDR3 protein. The top ten clones hold under 25% of a sample with 7,500 to 9,500 distinct CDR3 sequences, 5% to 7% of them seen once. The sample was lung tumor tissue, taken at surgery. The receptors were gathered from a female donor with early-stage non-small cell lung cancer. Each CDR3 is given with its conserved first and last residue. A D gene is named only where the DNA matches it firmly. Some rows mark clone size as missing; the rest say once, few, many or name a class of expanded clone.

CDR3 protein	CDR3 DNA	D gene	clone size	V gene	J gene
CASSSGYQPQHF	TGTGCCAGCAGTTCAGGCTATCAGCCCCAGCATTTT	.	many	TRBV6-2/TRBV6-3	TRBJ1-5
CASSYFTGTYGYTF	TGTGCCAGCAGTTACTTTACAGGGACCTATGGCTACACCTTC	.	many	TRBV6-2/TRBV6-3	TRBJ1-2
CASSKEGGADTGELFF	TGTGCCAGCAGCAAGGAGGGGGGGGCCGACACCGGGGAGCTGTTTTTT	.	many	TRBV4-2	TRBJ2-2
CSVGGEPGHARTDTQYF	TGCAGCGTCGGAGGGGAGCCGGGACACGCCCGAACAGATACGCAGTATTTT	.	many	TRBV29-1	TRBJ2-3
CAISESPRDYYGYTF	TGTGCCATCAGTGAGTCGCCCAGGGATTACTATGGCTACACCTTC	.	.	TRBV10-3	TRBJ1-2
CASSSPWGTGELFF	TGTGCCAGCAGCTCCCCATGGGGCACCGGGGAGCTGTTTTTT	.	.	TRBV7-9	TRBJ2-2
CASSPGGGFNQPQHF	TGTGCCAGCAGCCCGGGGGGCGGCTTCAATCAGCCCCAGCATTTT	.	many	TRBV7-9	TRBJ1-5
CASSLIGKAFYSNQPQHF	TGTGCCAGCAGCTTAATCGGAAAAGCCTTTTATAGCAATCAGCCCCAGCATTTT	.	.	TRBV7-6	TRBJ1-5
CSAGRLNEQFF	TGCAGCGCAGGACGGCTGAATGAGCAGTTCTTC	.	many	TRBV20-1	TRBJ2-1
CSVVRTSQETQYF	TGCAGCGTTGTGAGGACTAGCCAAGAGACCCAGTACTTC	TRBD2	.	TRBV29-1	TRBJ2-5
CASRRTSGGLTDTQYF	TGTGCCAGCCGCAGGACTAGCGGGGGTCTCACAGATACGCAGTATTTT	TRBD2	many	TRBV12-3/TRBV12-4	TRBJ2-3
CASSQGDVRNTQYF	TGCGCCAGCAGCCAAGGGGACGTGCGAAATACGCAGTATTTT	.	.	TRBV4-3	TRBJ2-3
CASSQVPSWEGLTDTQYF	TGTGCCAGCAGCCAAGTTCCCAGTTGGGAGGGCCTGACAGATACGCAGTATTTT	TRBD2	many	TRBV4-2	TRBJ2-3
CASSLSEAGNTIYF	TGTGCCAGCAGTTTATCGGAAGCTGGAAACACCATATATTTT	.	many	TRBV12-3/TRBV12-4	TRBJ1-3
CASSSLSGRAGNEQFF	TGTGCCAGCAGTTCTCTTAGCGGGAGGGCCGGAAATGAGCAGTTCTTC	TRBD2	many	TRBV2	TRBJ2-1
CATEDRAYSNQPQHF	TGTGCCACCGAAGACAGGGCCTATAGCAATCAGCCCCAGCATTTT	TRBD1	few	TRBV28	TRBJ1-5
CASSFLKDTEAFF	TGTGCCAGCAGTTTCCTGAAAGATACTGAAGCTTTCTTT	.	many	TRBV6-6	TRBJ1-1
CASSPGVNTEAFF	TGTGCCAGCTCACCGGGGGTGAACACTGAAGCTTTCTTT	.	many	TRBV18	TRBJ1-1
CSANIEGQEQFF	TGCAGTGCTAATATAGAGGGCCAGGAGCAGTTCTTC	.	few	TRBV20-1	TRBJ2-1
CSAQKTTGTSGNTIYF	TGCAGTGCCCAAAAGACAACCGGGACCTCTGGAAACACCATATATTTT	.	many	TRBV20-1	TRBJ1-3
CASSLEVAGGYNEQFF	TGTGCCAGCAGCTTAGAGGTAGCGGGAGGGTACAATGAGCAGTTCTTC	TRBD2	many	TRBV7-2	TRBJ2-1
CASSFDRGPLHF	TGTGCCAGCAGCTTCGACCGGGGTCCCCTCCACTTT	.	.	TRBV11-1	TRBJ1-6
CSVGASSGNTIYF	TGCAGCGTTGGAGCGAGCTCTGGAAACACCATATATTTT	.	many	TRBV29-1	TRBJ1-3
CASSYSVSGQETQYF	TGTGCCAGCAGTTACTCTGTTTCGGGGCAAGAGACCCAGTACTTC	.	.	TRBV12-3/TRBV12-4	TRBJ2-5
CASSQGRNNEQFF	TGTGCCAGCAGCCAAGGGCGGAACAATGAGCAGTTCTTC	.	many	TRBV16	TRBJ2-1
CASSLNSGSSYEQYF	TGTGCCAGCAGCTTGAACAGCGGAAGCTCCTACGAGCAGTACTTC	.	many	TRBV11-2	TRBJ2-7
CASSPMAGQGVSEQYF	TGTGCCAGCAGCCCAATGGCGGGACAGGGGGTAAGCGAGCAGTACTTC	TRBD1	many	TRBV7-7	TRBJ2-7
CSVVGTGTEAFF	TGCAGCGTTGTTGGGACGGGTACTGAAGCTTTCTTT	.	many	TRBV29-1	TRBJ1-1